The 13 T cell receptor beta chains in this list originate from one sample, sequenced in a study of identical twins. Via MiXCR, TCRdb re-called the 5' RACE reads, giving one row per CDR3 protein. The sample has roughly 230,000 distinct CDR3 sequences; about 8% are singletons. A further study also used this sample, focusing on yellow fever vaccine responses in identical twins.

The sequenced sample consisted of CD8+ T cells sorted from blood. The receptors were gathered from a woman aged 18 to 35 in good health.

DNA of the CDR3: TGTGCCAGCAGCCGCGACAGGGAGGACTATGGCTACACCTTC. Encoded protein: CASSRDREDYGYTF. J is TRBJ1-2 and V is TRBV14, with TRBD1 matching 7 bases. With 4 bases clipped from V and 3 bases from J, the junction kept 5 bases outside the gene matches. The germline CDR1 and CDR2 sequences are SGHDN and FVKESK. This CDR3 contains 14 residues.

This chain uses TRBV27 with TRBJ2-5; 12 bases are shared with TRBD2. J was trimmed by 2 bases and V by 4 bases; bases with no gene match: 11. CDR1 MNHEY and CDR2 SMNVEV come from the germline V gene (reference sequence). The CDR3 is 18 residues long. This CDR3 is CASSSTGLAGLGQETQYF. DNA for the CDR3: TGTGCCAGCAGTTCGACCGGACTAGCGGGGCTGGGGCAAGAGACCCAGTACTTC.

This clonotype was counted between two and nine times. The V call is TRBV7-9, the J call TRBJ2-7; the D gene is possibly TRBD2 (6 bases). Germline CDR1 and CDR2: SEHNR and FQNEAQ (reference sequence). The CDR3 spans 15 residues. Trimming took 5 bases from V and 3 from J, leaving 17 bases between them. CDR3 nucleotide sequence: TGTGCCAGCAGCGAGTCTGCGGGGTCTTTCTACGAGCAGTACTTC. Translating it yields CASSESAGSFYEQYF.

There are many counts of this clonotype. The chain couples TRBV12-3 or TRBV12-4 to TRBJ2-5; the D call may be TRBD1 or TRBD2 (5 bases each). The germline V and J ends were trimmed by 5 bases and 5 bases, with 12 bases remaining between them. The CDR3 runs to 13 residues. The CDR3 nucleotides are TGTGCCAGCAGTCTCGGGGCCCGGGAGACCCAGTACTTC. Translation gives CASSLGARETQYF.

V usage is TRBV11-2 and J usage is TRBJ2-7; 11 nucleotides match TRBD2. This CDR3 comprises 15 residues. V shed 2 bases and J 3 bases; nucleotides not matched to a gene: 3. The germline V gene encodes CDR1 SGHAT and CDR2 FQNNGV. The CDR3 spells CASSLTLAGGYEQYF. The CDR3 nucleotides read TGTGCCAGCAGCTTAACCCTAGCGGGGGGCTACGAGCAGTACTTC.

The chain links TRBV2 to TRBJ2-5; either TRBD1 or TRBD2 may supply D (5 bases each). This CDR3 has 14 amino acids. Germline loops: CDR1 SNHLY, CDR2 FYNNEI. Trimming shortened V by 4 bases and J by 7 bases, and 16 bases separated the two germline ends. This CDR3 is CASSADTSRGTQYF. In nucleotides, the CDR3 is TGTGCCAGCAGTGCTGATACTAGTAGGGGGACCCAGTACTTC. Looking up the rest from reference TRBV2 and TRBJ2-5 gives the full variable domain: EPEVTQTPSHQVTQMGQEVILRCVPISNHLYFYWYRQILGQKVEFLVSFYNNEISEKSEIFDDQFSVERPDGSNFTLKIRSTKLEDSAMYFCASSADTSRGTQYFGPGTRLLVL.

This clonotype came up a few times. The gene calls are TRBV19 and TRBJ2-1; unclear D gene. CDR1 LNHDA and CDR2 SQIVND come from the germline V gene (reference sequence). V lost 1 base to trimming and J lost 6 bases, with 4 bases between them. This CDR3 comprises 12 residues. The CDR3 DNA follows: TGTGCCAGTAGTATAGGTGGCAATGAGCAGTTCTTC. Its protein is CASSIGGNEQFF.

A few counts support this clonotype. The chain has TRBV6-5 and TRBJ2-1, with 8 positions matching TRBD2. The CDR3 extends over 17 amino acids. CDR1 is MNHEY, CDR2 SVGAGI, per germline. V lost 0 bases and J lost 0; bases outside the gene matches: 4. The CDR3 DNA is TGTGCCAGCAGTTACTCGTTCGCGGGGGGCTCCTACAATGAGCAGTTCTTC. Protein product: CASSYSFAGGSYNEQFF.

The rearrangement links TRBV4-2 to TRBJ1-1; TRBD1 is a possible D gene (6 bases). Trimming shortened V by 0 bases and J by 4 bases, and 15 bases separated the two germline ends. The CDR3 extends over 16 amino acids. Germline-derived CDR1 and CDR2 are LGHNA and YNFKEQ. CDR3 coding DNA: TGTGCCAGCAGCCAAGAAGCGAACAACAGGGTCACTGAAGCTTTCTTT. It codes for CASSQEANNRVTEAFF.

This clonotype was found many times. The rearrangement joins TRBV25-1 to TRBJ1-2; the D gene is possibly TRBD1 (5 bases). Trimming shortened V by 1 base and J by 4 bases, and 13 bases separated the two germline ends. The CDR3 loop spans 15 amino acids. Germline loops: CDR1 MGHDK, CDR2 SYGVNS. CDR3 sequence reads: CASSEFGGVAYGYTF. For the CDR3, the DNA is TGTGCCAGCAGTGAATTCGGAGGGGTTGCCTATGGCTACACCTTC.

This clonotype was detected many times. V gene TRBV20-1 combines with J gene TRBJ1-2; D is undetermined. The CDR3 contains 11 residues. Germline CDR1 reads DFQATT; CDR2 reads SNEGSKA (reference sequence). The V end lost 7 bases, the J end lost 4 bases, and 10 bases lay between the germline ends. The CDR3 protein is CSVIDPYGYTF. As DNA, the CDR3 is TGCAGTGTTATAGACCCCTATGGCTACACCTTC.

In its sample, this clonotype was seen many times. The genes are TRBV12-3 or TRBV12-4 and TRBJ2-1, with 7 bases lining up with TRBD2. After removal of 3 bases from V and 2 bases from J, the junction contained 7 bases not matched to a gene. The CDR3 runs 16 residues. The chain's CDR3 is CASSFPQTSTYNEQFF. CDR3 nucleotide sequence: TGTGCCAGCAGTTTCCCCCAGACTAGCACCTACAATGAGCAGTTCTTC.

This clonotype occurred many times. The V call is TRBV5-6, the J call TRBJ1-2; D perhaps matches TRBD1 (5 bases). V was cut by 6 bases and J by 0 bases, with 12 bases left in between. Germline CDR1 reads SGHDT; CDR2 reads YYEEEE. This CDR3 is 14 amino acids long. CDR3 region: CASMPGGANYGYTF. CDR3 coding DNA: TGTGCCAGCATGCCGGGAGGGGCTAACTATGGCTACACCTTC.